This passage covers 14 T cell receptor beta chains from one sample sequenced in a study of blood T cell repertoires in COVID-19. Sequencing was performed with immunoSEQ multiplex PCR; in TCRdb, only in-frame clones are kept and a portion is missing. Among roughly 250,000 clones listed, approximately 90% were seen once. Sequencing was carried out using peripheral blood. The receptors come from a man between 60 and 75 years old who had recovered from COVID-19.

The CDR3 DNA sequence: TGTGCCAGTAGACAGATTGGGACACGAATCCGGAACACTGAAGCTTTCTTT. The encoded protein is CASRQIGTRIRNTEAFF. The chain is built from TRBV19 and TRBJ1-1; D possibly corresponds to TRBD1 (6 bases). This CDR3 comprises 17 residues. Deletions cut 6 bases from V and 1 base from J, with 21 bases between. From germline, CDR1 is LNHDA and CDR2 SQIVND (reference sequence).

The chain is built from TRBV28 and TRBJ1-2; D is uncertain. From germline, CDR1 is MDHEN and CDR2 SYDVKM. V was clipped by 5 bases and J by 6 bases, with 13 bases between them. This CDR3 region has 13 residues. In nucleotides, the CDR3 is TGTGCCAGCAGTCTGGGCCTGAAACATGGCTACACCTTC. Its protein product is CASSLGLKHGYTF.

The chain joins TRBV6-1 to TRBJ2-3; 9 nucleotides agree with TRBD2. The CDR3 is made up of 17 amino acids. From germline, CDR1 is MNHNS and CDR2 SASEGT. After removal of 2 bases from V and 6 bases from J, the junction contained 12 bases not matched to a gene. As DNA, the CDR3 is TGTGCCAGCAGTGAACTAACGACCCGCGGGAGGGGCGATACGCAGTATTTT. Translating it yields CASSELTTRGRGDTQYF.

The chain employs TRBV5-1 and TRBJ1-1; D might be TRBD1 (6 bases). Germline loops: CDR1 SGHRS, CDR2 YFSETQ. Between the trimmed V and J ends, which lost 5 bases and 0 bases, there was a span of 14 bases. This CDR3 has 15 amino acids. CDR3 nucleotides: TGCGCCAGCAGGGCGACGGGGGGCATGAACACTGAAGCTTTCTTT. This sequence encodes CASRATGGMNTEAFF.

The V and J genes are TRBV18 and TRBJ1-6, with D possibly being TRBD1 (5 bases). Deletions cut 2 bases from V and 9 bases from J, with 11 bases between. Germline CDR1 and CDR2: KGHSH and LQKENI. The CDR3 is made up of 14 amino acids. CDR3 bases: TGTGCCAGCTCACCATTCGGGGGAGTTTCACCCCTCCACTTT. Translated: CASSPFGGVSPLHF. The full variable domain, completed using reference TRBV18 and TRBJ1-6, is NAGVMQNPRHLVRRRGQEARLRCSPMKGHSHVYWYRQLPEEGLKFMVYLQKENIIDESGMPKERFSAEFPKEGPSILRIQQVVRGDSAAYFCASSPFGGVSPLHFGNGTRLTVT.

The V gene is TRBV6-5, the J gene TRBJ1-2; D is uncertain. Germline V CDR1 and CDR2: MNHEY, SVGAGI. The CDR3 extends over 13 amino acids. Trimming took off 7 bases at V and 7 bases at J, with 16 bases between the two ends. Written as DNA, the CDR3 is TGTGCCAGCATTAATCCGGGGTTGGGTGGCTACACCTTC. It is translated as CASINPGLGGYTF.

In nucleotides, the CDR3 is TGCGCCAGCAGCCAAACTTCGCAGCGGATCACAGATACGCAGTATTTT. Translated: CASSQTSQRITDTQYF. The V and J genes are TRBV4-1 and TRBJ2-3, with D possibly TRBD2 on 5 matching bases. Per the germline V gene, CDR1 is MGHRA and CDR2 is YSYEKL. CDR3 length: 16 residues. The ends were cut back, 2 bases at V and 2 bases at J, with 14 bases in the middle.

The genes are TRBV5-6 and TRBJ1-1; tentatively, D is TRBD1 (5 bases). The ends were cut back, 1 base at V and 8 bases at J, with 12 bases in the middle. The V gene's germline CDR1 is SGHDT and CDR2 YYEEEE. The CDR3 is 13 amino acids. For the CDR3, the DNA is TGTGCCAGCAGCTTGCTAGGACATCTGGAAGCTTTCTTT. It codes for CASSLLGHLEAFF.

A few counts support this clone. J is TRBJ2-6 and V is TRBV4-2; tentative D call: TRBD2 (6 bases). This CDR3 contains 17 residues. Deletions cut 1 base from V and 0 bases from J, with 10 bases between. Germline CDR1 is LGHNA and CDR2 is YNFKEQ. CDR3 sequence: CASSQAGRSSGANVLTF. CDR3 nucleotide sequence: TGTGCCAGCAGCCAAGCGGGGAGGAGCTCTGGGGCCAACGTCCTGACTTTC.

This chain connects TRBV10-3 to TRBJ2-7; 10 bases fit TRBD1. There are 15 residues in the CDR3. J gave up 5 bases and V 3 bases, and 7 bases lay outside the gene matches. The germline CDR1 and CDR2 sequences are ENHRY and SYGVKD. The CDR3 bases are TGTGCCATCAGTGACCGGGACAGGGGTTTTGACGAGCAGTACGTC. It codes for CAISDRDRGFDEQYV.

The genes are TRBV2 and TRBJ2-7; 11 nucleotides match TRBD1. Unmatched junction bases numbered 5, after V lost 7 bases and J lost 3 bases. Germline values: CDR1 SNHLY, CDR2 FYNNEI. This CDR3 has 14 amino acids. The CDR3 is CASITGTGGYEQYF. The CDR3 DNA sequence: TGTGCCAGCATTACCGGGACAGGGGGCTACGAGCAGTACTTC.

CDR3 nucleotides: TGTGCCAGCAACCCCGATCCGGGAAGGTGGAATGAGCAGTTCTTC. Translated: CASNPDPGRWNEQFF. The V gene is TRBV9, the J gene TRBJ2-1; D perhaps matches TRBD2 (5 bases). Germline CDR1 and CDR2: SGDLS and YYNGEE. This CDR3 spans 15 amino acids. Between the trimmed V and J ends, which lost 6 bases and 7 bases, there was a span of 20 bases.

The rearrangement links TRBV5-4 to TRBJ1-3; 7 bases match TRBD1. Germline CDR1 reads SGHNT; CDR2 reads YYREEE (reference sequence). This CDR3 has 15 residues. The V gene end was trimmed by 0 bases and the J gene end by 3 bases; junction bases not matched to a gene: 3. The CDR3 DNA follows: TGTGCCAGCAGCTTGGGAGGGGGCGGTGGAAACACCATATATTTT. Translating it yields CASSLGGGGGNTIYF.

The gene calls are TRBV2 and TRBJ2-6; 10 nucleotides match TRBD2. The germline gives CDR1 SNHLY, CDR2 FYNNEI. V gave up 4 bases and J gave up 1 base; unmatched junction bases: 7. The CDR3 contains 18 residues. The CDR3 is CASSGLAGALSGANVLTF. The DNA for the CDR3 is TGTGCCAGCAGTGGTCTAGCGGGGGCCCTATCTGGGGCCAACGTCCTGACTTTC.